The clone carrying this T cell receptor (beta chain) was detected only a few times. The antigen remains undetermined. The CDR3 runs to 15 residues. Germline CDR1 and CDR2: SGDLS and YYNGEE. V shed 1 base, J shed 1 base, and the junction held 4 bases outside the gene matches. These data are taken from a study of post-analysis software for immune sequencing data. Findings and caveats of the study: Included in a set of about 5 TRBV segments more frequent in patients than controls were TRBV5-6, TRBV5-1 and TRBV20-1.

Prepared TCR beta cDNA libraries contained unique molecular identifiers. TCRdb used MiXCR to reprocess the PCR reads, holding one entry per CDR3 protein. The sample comprises 600,000 to 700,000 distinct CDR3 sequences, around 60% of which are singletons, and about 11% rests with the top ten. The receptor's source is a girl aged 2-15 years with multiple sclerosis. The chain has TRBV9 and TRBJ2-5, with TRBD1 identical over 7 bases. The sequencing sample was made of blood. CDR3 sequence (DNA): TGTGCCAGCAGCGTAAGGACAGGAGGCCAAGAGACCCAGTACTTC. Translating it yields CASSVRTGGQETQYF.